Described below is a single T cell receptor (beta chain) sequence and its context. Its antigen is still unknown. No base qualities exist here, and no much larger clone lies one base off it. This record belongs to a study of CD8+CD57+ T cells in acquired aplastic anemia (dated by TCRdb to the late 2010s). At the level of the whole study: Extracted DNA from sorted CD4+ and CD8+ cells averaged around 3.3 ug, ranging from about 0.18 to 27.4 ug. CD8+CD57+ expansion was defined as a frequency above the mean frequency observed in healthy subjects.

Patients chosen for sequencing had shown expansion of CD8+CD57+ cells by flow cytometry. All patients had severe acquired aplastic anemia diagnosed by International Study of Aplastic Anemia and Agranulocytosis and Camitta criteria. Patients had received no therapy at the time of blood sampling. In this study, sorted CD4+ and CD8+ T cells from the blood of healthy subjects and of severe aplastic anemia patients had their TCR repertoires deep-sequenced. In the USA, patient enrollment took place under clinicaltrials.gov protocols 00001620, 01623167, 00001397, 00071045, 00081523 and 00961064. Ficoll-Paque density gradient centrifugation was used to isolate peripheral blood mononuclear cells. Before DNA was extracted, CD4+ and CD8+ T cells were sorted using either FACS or magnetic beads. Results and caveats for the whole study, not just this receptor: No significant difference in CD8+ Simpson's diversity was found between patients and healthy controls (P=0.060). Although 25 to 30 CD8+ CDR3 sequences were shared by patients and controls, these sequences appeared highly expressed in patients and within the immunodominant clones of patients.

Genomic DNA served as template for TCR beta VDJ combination and CDR3 sequence profiling. An Illumina HiSeq 2000 was the platform used for TCR repertoire sequencing. In the source study's methods: Repertoires were assessed using TRBV/TRBJ rearrangement plots, CDR3 size and DJ length profiles, and Simpson's diversity index. The most abundant DNA sequence in the deep sequencing data was taken as the immunodominant clone. CDR3 amino acid sequences were checked for sharing across subjects and were also compared against the VDJdb database and published repertoires. TCRdb reran the public reads through fastp at Q25 and MiXCR, keeping productive beta chains. Each CDR3 protein appears once, grouped with its most common genes and DNA. The V and J calls, along with clone size, are taken from TCRdb and not from the paper's own processing. Recorded for this sample are about 160,000 distinct CDR3 sequences; 70% to 75% of them occurred a single time. The leading ten clones occupy 45% to 60% of the sample.

Germline trimming: 3 bases from V, 7 bases from J; junction bases outside gene matches: 9. CDR1 SGHKS and CDR2 YYEKEE were looked up in the germline V gene (reference sequence). Including the terminal cysteine and phenylalanine, the CDR3 comprises 15 residues. Kept here is only the CDR3 DNA, which spans 45 bases and is read in frame from base 1. The rearranged chain carries TRBV5-5 and TRBJ2-1; TRBD2 fits 8 bases in the junction. The receptor's source is a human donor with aplastic anemia. The sample comprised sorted CD4+, CD8+, or CD8+CD57+ T cells (not recorded which) from PBMCs. In nucleotide form, the sequence is TGTGCCAGCAGCTCGAGAAGCGGGAGTTTTAATGAGCAGTTCTTC. The encoded protein is CASSSRSGSFNEQFF.